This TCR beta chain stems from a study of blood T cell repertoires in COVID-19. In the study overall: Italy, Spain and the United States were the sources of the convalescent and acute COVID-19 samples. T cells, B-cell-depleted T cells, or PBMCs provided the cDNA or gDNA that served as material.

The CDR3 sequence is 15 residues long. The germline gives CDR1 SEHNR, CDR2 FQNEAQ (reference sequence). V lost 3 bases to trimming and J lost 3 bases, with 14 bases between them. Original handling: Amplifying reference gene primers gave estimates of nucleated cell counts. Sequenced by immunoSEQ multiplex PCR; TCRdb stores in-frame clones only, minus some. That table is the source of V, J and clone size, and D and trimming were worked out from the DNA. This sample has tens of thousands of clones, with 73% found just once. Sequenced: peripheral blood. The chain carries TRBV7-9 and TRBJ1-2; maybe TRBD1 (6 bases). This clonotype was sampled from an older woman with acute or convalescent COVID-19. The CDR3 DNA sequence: TGTGCCAGCAGCTTGCGGGGGCGGGCGGACTATGGCTACACCTTC. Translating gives CASSLRGRADYGYTF.